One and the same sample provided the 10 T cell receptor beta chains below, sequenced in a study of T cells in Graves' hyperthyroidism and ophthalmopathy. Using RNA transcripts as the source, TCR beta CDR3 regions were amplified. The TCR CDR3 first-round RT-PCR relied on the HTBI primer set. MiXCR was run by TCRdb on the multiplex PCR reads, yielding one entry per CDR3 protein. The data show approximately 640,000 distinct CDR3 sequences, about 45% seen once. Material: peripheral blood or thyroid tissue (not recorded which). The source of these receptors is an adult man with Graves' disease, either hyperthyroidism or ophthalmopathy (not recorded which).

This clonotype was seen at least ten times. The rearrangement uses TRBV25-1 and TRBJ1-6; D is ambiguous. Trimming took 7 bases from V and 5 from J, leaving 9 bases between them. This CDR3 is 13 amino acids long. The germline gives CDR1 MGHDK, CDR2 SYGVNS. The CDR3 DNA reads TGTGCCAGCACGGGCAGCCATAATTCACCCCTCCACTTT. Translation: CASTGSHNSPLHF.

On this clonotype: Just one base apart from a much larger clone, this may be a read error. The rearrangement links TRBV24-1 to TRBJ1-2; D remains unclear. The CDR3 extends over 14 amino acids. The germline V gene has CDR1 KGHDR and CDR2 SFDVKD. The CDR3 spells CATSGLRGNYGCTF. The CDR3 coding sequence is TGTGCCACCAGTGGTCTGCGGGGAAACTATGGCTGCACCTTC.

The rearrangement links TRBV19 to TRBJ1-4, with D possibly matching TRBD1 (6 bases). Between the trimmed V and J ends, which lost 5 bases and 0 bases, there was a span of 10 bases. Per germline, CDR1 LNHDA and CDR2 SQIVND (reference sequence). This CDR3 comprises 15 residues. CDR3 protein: CASSARQATNEKLFF. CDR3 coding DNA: TGTGCCAGTAGTGCCCGACAGGCAACTAATGAAAAACTGTTTTTT.

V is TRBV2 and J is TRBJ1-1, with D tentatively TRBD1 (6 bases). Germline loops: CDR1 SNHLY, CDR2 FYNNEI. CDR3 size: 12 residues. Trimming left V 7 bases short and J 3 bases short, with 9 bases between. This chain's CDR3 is CASKEGDTEAFF. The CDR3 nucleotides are TGTGCCAGCAAAGAGGGGGACACTGAAGCTTTCTTT. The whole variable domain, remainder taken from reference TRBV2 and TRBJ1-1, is EPEVTQTPSHQVTQMGQEVILRCVPISNHLYFYWYRQILGQKVEFLVSFYNNEISEKSEIFDDQFSVERPDGSNFTLKIRSTKLEDSAMYFCASKEGDTEAFFGQGTRLTVV.

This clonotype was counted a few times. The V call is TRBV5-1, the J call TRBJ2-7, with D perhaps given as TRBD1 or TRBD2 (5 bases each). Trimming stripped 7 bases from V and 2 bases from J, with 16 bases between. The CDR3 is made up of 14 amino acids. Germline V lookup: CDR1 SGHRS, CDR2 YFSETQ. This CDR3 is CASRLGDGPYEQYF. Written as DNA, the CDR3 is TGCGCCAGCCGCCTGGGGGACGGGCCCTACGAGCAGTACTTC.

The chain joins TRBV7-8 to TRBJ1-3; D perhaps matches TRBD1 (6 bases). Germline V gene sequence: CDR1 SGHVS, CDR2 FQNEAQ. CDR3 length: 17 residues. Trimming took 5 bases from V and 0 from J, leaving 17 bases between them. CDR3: CASSPSVMDSSGNTIYF. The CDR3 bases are TGTGCCAGCAGCCCTAGCGTGATGGACAGCTCTGGAAACACCATATATTTT.

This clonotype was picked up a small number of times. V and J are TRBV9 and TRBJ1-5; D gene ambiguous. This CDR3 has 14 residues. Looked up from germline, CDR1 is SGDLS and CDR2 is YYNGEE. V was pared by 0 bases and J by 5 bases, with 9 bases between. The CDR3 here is CASSVGGRDQPQHF. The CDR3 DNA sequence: TGTGCCAGCAGCGTAGGGGGTAGGGATCAGCCCCAGCATTTT.

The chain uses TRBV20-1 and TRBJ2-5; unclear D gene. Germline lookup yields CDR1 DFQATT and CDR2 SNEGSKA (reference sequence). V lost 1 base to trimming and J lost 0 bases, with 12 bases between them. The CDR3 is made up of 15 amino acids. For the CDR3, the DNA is TGCAGTGCTAGAGGTGCCAGAAATTACCAAGAGACCCAGTACTTC. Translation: CSARGARNYQETQYF.

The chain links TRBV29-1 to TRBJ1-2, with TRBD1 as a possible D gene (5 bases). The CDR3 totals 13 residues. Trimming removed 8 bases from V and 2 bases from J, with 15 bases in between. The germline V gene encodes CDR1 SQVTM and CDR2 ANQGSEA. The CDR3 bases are TGCAGCTGGACCACAGGAGAGAACTATGGCTACACCTTC. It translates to CSWTTGENYGYTF.

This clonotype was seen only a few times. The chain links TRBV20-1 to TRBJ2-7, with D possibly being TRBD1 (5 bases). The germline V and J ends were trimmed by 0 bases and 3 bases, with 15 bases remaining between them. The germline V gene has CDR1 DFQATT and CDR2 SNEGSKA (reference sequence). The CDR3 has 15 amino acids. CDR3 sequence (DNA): TGCAGTGCTAGAGACCGCGACAGACTCTTCTACGAGCAGTACTTC. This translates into CSARDRDRLFYEQYF.